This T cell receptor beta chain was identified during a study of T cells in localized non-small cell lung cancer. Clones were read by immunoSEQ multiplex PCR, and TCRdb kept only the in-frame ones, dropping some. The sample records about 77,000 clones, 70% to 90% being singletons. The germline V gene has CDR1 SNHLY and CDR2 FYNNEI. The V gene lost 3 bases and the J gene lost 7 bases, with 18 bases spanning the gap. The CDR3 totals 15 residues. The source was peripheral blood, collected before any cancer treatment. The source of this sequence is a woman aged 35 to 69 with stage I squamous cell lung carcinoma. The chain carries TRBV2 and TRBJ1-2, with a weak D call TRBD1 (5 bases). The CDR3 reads CASSETGSVGGGYTF. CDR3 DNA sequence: TGTGCCAGCAGTGAGACGGGCTCGGTGGGGGGTGGCTACACCTTC.